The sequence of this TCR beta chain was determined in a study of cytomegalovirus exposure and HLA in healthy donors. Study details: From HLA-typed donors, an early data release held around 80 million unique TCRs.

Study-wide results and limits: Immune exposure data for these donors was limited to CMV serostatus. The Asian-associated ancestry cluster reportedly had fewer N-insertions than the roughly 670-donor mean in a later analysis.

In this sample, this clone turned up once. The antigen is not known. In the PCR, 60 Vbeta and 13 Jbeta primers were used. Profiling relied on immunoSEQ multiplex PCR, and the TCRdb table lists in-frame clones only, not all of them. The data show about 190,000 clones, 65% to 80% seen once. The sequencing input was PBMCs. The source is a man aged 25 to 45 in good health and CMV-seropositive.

In DNA form, the CDR3 reads TGTGCCAGCAGTGAAGCCGGGGAGTACACTGAAGCTTTCTTT. Translation gives CASSEAGEYTEAFF. The chain combines TRBV2 with TRBJ1-1; D remains unclear. The CDR3 is 14 amino acids. The germline V and J ends were trimmed by 0 bases and 3 bases, with 8 bases remaining between them. CDR1 is SNHLY, CDR2 FYNNEI, per germline.